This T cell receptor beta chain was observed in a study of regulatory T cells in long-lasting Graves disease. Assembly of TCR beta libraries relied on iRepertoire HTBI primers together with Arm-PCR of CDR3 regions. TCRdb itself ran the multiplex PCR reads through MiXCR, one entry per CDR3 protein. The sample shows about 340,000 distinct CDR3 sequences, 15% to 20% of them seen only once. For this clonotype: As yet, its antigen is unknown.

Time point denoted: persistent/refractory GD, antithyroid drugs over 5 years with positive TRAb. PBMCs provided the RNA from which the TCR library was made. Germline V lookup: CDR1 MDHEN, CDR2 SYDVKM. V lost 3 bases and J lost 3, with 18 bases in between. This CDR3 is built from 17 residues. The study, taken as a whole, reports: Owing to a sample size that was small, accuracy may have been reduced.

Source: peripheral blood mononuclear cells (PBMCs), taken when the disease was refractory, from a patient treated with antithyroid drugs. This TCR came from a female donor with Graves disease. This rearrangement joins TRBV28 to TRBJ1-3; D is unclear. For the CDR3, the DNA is TGTGCCAGCAGTTTGTCTTTTCCGCCGGTGGTTGGAAACACCATATATTTT. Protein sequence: CASSLSFPPVVGNTIYF.